The subject of this entry is one TCR beta chain. Original data processing: It was from reference gene primer amplification that nucleated cell counts were estimated. Measured with immunoSEQ multiplex PCR; TCRdb has only the in-frame clones, and not every one. The V and J calls and clone size come from that table; D and trimming were worked out from the DNA. Seen here are approximately 80,000 clones, around 79% observed once, and the top ten hold more than 15%. This specimen comes from a study of blood T cell repertoires in COVID-19. As for the study in general: Both acute and convalescent COVID-19 samples were obtained from the United States, Italy and Spain. T cells, B-cell-depleted T cells, or PBMCs supplied cDNA or gDNA.

The ends were cut back, 6 bases at V and 15 bases at J, with 18 bases in the middle. Looked up from germline, CDR1 is DFQATT and CDR2 is SNEGSKA (reference sequence). The CDR3 has 11 residues. The V and J genes are TRBV20-1 and TRBJ2-1; a possible D gene is TRBD2 (6 bases). The sample consisted of peripheral blood. The sequence derives from a human donor in a cohort sampled during active COVID-19. The CDR3 coding sequence is TGCAGTGCCCCCTACGGGAGCGGGTTGTTCTTC. It yields the protein CSAPYGSGLFF.